The present TCR beta chain was sequenced within a study of T cells in Graves' hyperthyroidism and ophthalmopathy. RNA transcripts provided the source from which TCR beta CDR3 regions were amplified. First-round RT-PCR targeting the TCR CDR3 was performed with the HTBI primer set. TCRdb analysed the multiplex PCR reads with MiXCR anew, one entry per CDR3 protein. The table includes 550,000 to 800,000 distinct CDR3 sequences, 15% to 20% detected once. This CDR3 is built from 15 residues. On this clonotype itself: A read error may account for a junction end that differs from germline.

If no ophthalmopathy progression occurred within 18 months, Graves' hyperthyroidism was stable. This chain joins TRBV12-3 or TRBV12-4 and TRBJ2-1, with D possibly being TRBD1 (6 bases). The clonotype comes from a man over 45 with Graves' hyperthyroidism. Sequenced material: blood. The CDR3 reads CASCLRQDSNNERFF. CDR3 bases: TGTGCCAGCTGCTTACGACAGGACTCTAACAATGAGCGGTTCTTC.